This T cell receptor beta chain emerged from a study of Ad26.COV2.S vaccination and SARS-CoV-2 variants. Regarding the study as a whole: TCR breadth and depth estimates may have understated total T cell responses.

This table comes from immunoSEQ multiplex PCR, and its TCRdb copy is limited to in-frame clones, with some not included. The table records roughly 420,000 clones, approximately 89% of them present only once. This sample's treatment: 15 to 20 received Ad26.COV2.S at low or high dose, single or two shots; 5 received placebo; per-sample allocation not given. At day 63 after the first vaccine or placebo injection, samples were drawn. This clone has more than one count but fewer than ten. Its antigen is unknown. The receptor was derived from a person aged 18-65 years who received the Ad26.COV2.S COVID-19 vaccine or a placebo. The sample in question was peripheral blood, obtained in a trial of Ad26.COV2.S vaccine versus placebo.

As DNA, the CDR3 is TGTGCCAGCAGCGCCCGGACAGATCAAGAGACCCAGTACTTC. Translated, it gives CASSARTDQETQYF. The V gene is TRBV5-4, the J gene TRBJ2-5, with D maybe TRBD1 (6 bases). The CDR3 runs 14 residues. Trimming took off 4 bases at V and 2 bases at J, with 12 bases between the two ends. In germline, CDR1 is SGHNT, CDR2 YYREEE (reference sequence).